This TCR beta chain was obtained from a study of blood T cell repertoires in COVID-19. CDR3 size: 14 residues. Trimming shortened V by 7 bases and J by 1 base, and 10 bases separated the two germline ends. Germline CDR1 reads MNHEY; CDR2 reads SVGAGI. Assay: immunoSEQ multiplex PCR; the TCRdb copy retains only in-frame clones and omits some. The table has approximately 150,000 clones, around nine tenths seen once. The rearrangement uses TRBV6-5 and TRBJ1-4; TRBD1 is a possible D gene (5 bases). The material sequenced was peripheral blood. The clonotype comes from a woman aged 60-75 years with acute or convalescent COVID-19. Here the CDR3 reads CASNFGQTNEKLFF. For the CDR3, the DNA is TGTGCCAGCAATTTCGGACAAACTAATGAAAAACTGTTTTTT.